The clone carrying this T cell receptor (beta chain) was seen only a few times. Its antigen is not identified. The sample comes from a study of CD8 T cells in ankylosing spondylitis. Findings of the study overall: Prior literature has documented some motif variants in synovial fluid and blood from reactive arthritis. Ankylosing spondylitis blood seemed to carry a telltale TCR beta motif made of eight highly homologous variants.

Per the germline V gene, CDR1 is MNHEY and CDR2 is SVGAGI. The CDR3 loop spans 14 amino acids. Trimming left V 0 bases short and J 4 bases short, with 9 bases between. TCRdb used MiXCR to reprocess the 5' RACE reads, holding one entry per CDR3 protein. The sample comprises about 480,000 distinct CDR3 sequences, 15% to 20% of which are singletons, and over 1% rests with the top ten. The sequence was collected from a male donor with ankylosing spondylitis. The chain is built from TRBV6-5 and TRBJ1-2; a possible D gene is TRBD1 (5 bases). The sample was blood, either unsorted or a sorted T cell fraction (not recorded which). DNA for the CDR3: TGTGCCAGCAGTTACTCGAGGGGTGTCTATGGCTACACCTTC. Translation: CASSYSRGVYGYTF.